This TCR beta chain came from a study of CD8+CD57+ T cells in acquired aplastic anemia. Overall study: The mean DNA yield obtained from sorted CD4+ and CD8+ cells came to about 3 ug. Healthy donors had, on average, around 9.9 million reads for their CD4+ cells. General study results and limits: A set of around 30 CD8+ CDR3 sequences was shared between patients and controls, and these sequences appeared highly expressed in patients. CD8+ Simpson's diversity in patients was not significantly different from that in controls.

Genomic DNA templated the TCR beta VDJ and CDR3 profiling. One entry per CDR3 protein, called by TCRdb with MiXCR from the reads. Of some 210,000 distinct CDR3 sequences listed, over 60% are singletons. Germline V gene lookup returns CDR1 SNHLY and CDR2 FYNNEI. This CDR3 has 14 amino acids. The ends were cut back, 1 base at V and 0 bases at J, with 6 bases in the middle. A few counts support this clonotype. Its antigen is not known. Sequencing was carried out using sorted CD4+, CD8+, or CD8+CD57+ T cells (not recorded which) from PBMCs. The gene calls are TRBV2 and TRBJ1-2; D ambiguous. The TCR was taken from a human donor in good health. CDR3 region: CASSEVAANYGYTF. The CDR3 nucleotides are TGTGCCAGCAGTGAAGTGGCAGCTAACTATGGCTACACCTTC.